One T cell receptor (beta chain) is described in this entry. Its antigen is still unknown. A junction end diverges from the germline sequence, so it may reflect a read error. Looked up from germline, CDR1 is SGHNT and CDR2 is YYREEE (reference sequence). CDR3 length: 17 amino acids. The CD8+CD4-CCR7+CD45RA+ phenotype defined the sorted naive CD8 T cells. These data belong to a study of molecular identifiers for immune sequencing clone quantification. About the study: In replicates, the authors split RNA from 20,000 or 100,000 naive CD8 cells five ways and sequenced four. Study conclusions and caveats: Beyond 20 RNA copies, clones held over 99% of effector molecules, compared with under 1% in naive cells. Reportedly, one cell's Jurkat TCR RNA was detected within one million naive CD8 cells.

MiXCR, applied by TCRdb to the PCR reads, yields one record per CDR3 protein. The sample carries over 50,000 distinct CDR3 sequences, roughly a third recorded once. The sequenced sample was naive CD8+ T cells from blood, with Jurkat cell RNA spiked in. Subset noted: FACS-sorted CD8+CD4-CCR7+CD45RA+ naive T cells. The V and J genes are TRBV5-4 and TRBJ2-1; D is possibly TRBD2 (7 bases). This clonotype was sampled from a human donor in good health. Some libraries in this study had Jurkat cell RNA spiked in. CDR3 coding DNA: TGTGCCAGCAGCTTTCACCCCGCGGGGGCAGGGTACAATGAGCAGCTCTTC. It specifies CASSFHPAGAGYNEQLF.